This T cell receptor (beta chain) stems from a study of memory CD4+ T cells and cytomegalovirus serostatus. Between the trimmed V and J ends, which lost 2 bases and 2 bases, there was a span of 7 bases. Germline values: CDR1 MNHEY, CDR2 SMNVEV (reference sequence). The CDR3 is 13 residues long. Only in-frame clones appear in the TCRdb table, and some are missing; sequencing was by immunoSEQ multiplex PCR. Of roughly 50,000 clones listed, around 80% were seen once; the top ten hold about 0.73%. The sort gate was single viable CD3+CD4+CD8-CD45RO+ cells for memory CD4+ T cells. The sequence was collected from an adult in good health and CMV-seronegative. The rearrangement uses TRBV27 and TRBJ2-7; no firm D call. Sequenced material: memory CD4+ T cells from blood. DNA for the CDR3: TGTGCCAGCAGTTTAGAGAGGACCTACGAGCAGTACTTC. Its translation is CASSLERTYEQYF.